The sequence of this T cell receptor beta chain was determined in a study of CD8 T cells in ankylosing spondylitis. CDR1 is SGHRS and CDR2 is YFSETQ in the germline V gene. The CDR3 is 14 residues long. V was clipped by 1 base and J by 8 bases, with 15 bases between them. This clonotype came up a few times. The antigen remains undetermined. Quantitative 5'-RACE with molecular barcodes produced the TCR beta libraries. MiXCR was run by TCRdb on the 5' RACE reads, yielding one entry per CDR3 protein. The table shows 450,000 to 550,000 distinct CDR3 sequences, with 5.3% occurring only once. Study results and limitations: The study looked at matched synovial fluid samples from ankylosing spondylitis patients. Disease-linked clones were reported to be significantly enriched there. In reactive arthritis synovial fluid and blood, some motif variants had been reported before. Blood from ankylosing spondylitis patients appeared to carry a characteristic roughly eight-variant TCR beta motif. Disease-linked clones displayed a CD8+ phenotype and appeared relatively rarely in peripheral blood.

This receptor was identified in a male donor with ankylosing spondylitis. The sample consisted of blood, either unsorted or a sorted T cell fraction (not recorded which). V is TRBV5-1 and J is TRBJ1-2; D uncertain. The CDR3 region is CASSLIPDLGGYTF. The DNA of the CDR3 is TGCGCCAGCAGCTTGATTCCGGACCTCGGGGGCTACACCTTC.